This entry describes one TCR beta chain. Its target antigen remains unknown. Base qualities are not provided; no much larger clone lies one nucleotide away. Several healthy control donors served as the comparison group for repertoire analyses. CD8+ T cells lacking CD4 were purified from blood before genomic DNA extraction. The library came from the immunoSEQ multiplex PCR assay. Rearranged TCR beta chain products were amplified from the genomic DNA of sorted T-cell subsets and were then sequenced. Regarding the original processing steps: Shannon entropy and Simpson indices were used to measure how diverse the repertoire of productive TCR beta rearrangements was. Clonal expansion was assessed using the summed frequency of the 100 most abundant productive TCR beta clonotypes among total reads. The TRB repertoires were scored with a self-reactivity index that is based on amino acid usage at CDR3beta positions 6 and 7. Two-way ANOVA was used for repertoire analyses, and Student t or Mann-Whitney tests were used for flow cytometric analyses. TCRdb retrieved this table from immuneACCESS and kept in-frame rearrangements only. Not all clones are present; in checked studies, unresolved V genes account for under half, and no reason is known for the remainder. V, J and clone size were drawn from that table, and D and trimming were deduced from the DNA. The table for this sample lists roughly 32,000 clones; around 91% of them were counted only once. The ten largest account for roughly 15% of the sample.

V loses 0 bases at its end and J loses 6 bases; junction bases beyond the gene matches: 12. Its CDR3 holds 16 amino acids, cysteine through phenylalanine. Left in the record is the CDR3 DNA by itself, 48 bases read in frame from the first base. According to the germline V gene (reference sequence), CDR1 reads SGHNT and CDR2 reads YYREEE. This specimen comes from a study of regulatory and conventional T cells in RAG deficiency (dated by TCRdb to 2015 to 2018). For context, the study as a whole: To compare the diversity and composition of the repertoires of Treg, conventional CD4+ and CD8+ T cells between RAG-deficient patients and healthy controls, the study applied high-throughput TCR beta sequencing. What the work shows at the level of the full study, not this receptor alone: RAG-deficient patients showed markedly lower Shannon entropy and higher Simpson indices than control T-cell subpopulations. Some T-cell subset analyses were not done for some subjects. Shorter CDR3 lengths were found in all patient T-cell subsets, and >80% Treg-Tconv repertoire overlap at nucleotide and amino acid level was observed in Omenn syndrome patients. Unique TCR beta sequences from Treg cells were around 100-fold fewer in Omenn syndrome and CID/AS patients than controls, versus 7.5 to 10-fold for other subsets. Sorted CD25-high CD127-low cells from Omenn syndrome patients may represent peripherally activated cells rather than bona fide Treg cells.

The sample was also linked to a second study, of regulatory T cells. The second investigation adds: For the multiplex PCR, 52 forward TRBV primers and 13 reverse TRBJ primers were used, and amplification bias was corrected with both assay-based and computational methods. Repertoires from patients had restricted unique TRB V-J pairs and skewed V and J gene usage, with the strongest effect in regulatory T cells. The study compared T-cell receptor beta repertoires of sorted regulatory, conventional CD4+ and CD8+ T cells between CD3G-deficient patients and healthy controls. Ficoll density separation was used to isolate peripheral blood mononuclear cells. A FACSAria cell sorter was used to isolate CD3+ CD8+ CD4- T cells. Rearranged TRB loci were amplified from genomic DNA by multiplex PCR within the immunoSEQ assay. TRB amplicons were sequenced using an Illumina HiSeq platform. Custom algorithms error-filtered the raw sequences and aligned the raw sequences to reference gene sequences, after which the immunoSEQ online tools were used for analysis. Productive and nonproductive TRB rearrangement frequencies were evaluated among both unique and total sequences. Prism software was used to run t tests, Mann-Whitney tests or two-way ANOVA for comparisons between groups.

Sequencing was done on a sample of CD8+ T cells sorted from blood. The origin of this receptor is a human donor in good health. The sequence links TRBV5-4 to TRBJ2-7, and 7 bases in between align with TRBD1. The sequenced DNA: TGTGCCAGCAGCTTGGGGGGTACAGGGGATGGATCCGAGCAGTACTTC. Its translation is CASSLGGTGDGSEQYF.